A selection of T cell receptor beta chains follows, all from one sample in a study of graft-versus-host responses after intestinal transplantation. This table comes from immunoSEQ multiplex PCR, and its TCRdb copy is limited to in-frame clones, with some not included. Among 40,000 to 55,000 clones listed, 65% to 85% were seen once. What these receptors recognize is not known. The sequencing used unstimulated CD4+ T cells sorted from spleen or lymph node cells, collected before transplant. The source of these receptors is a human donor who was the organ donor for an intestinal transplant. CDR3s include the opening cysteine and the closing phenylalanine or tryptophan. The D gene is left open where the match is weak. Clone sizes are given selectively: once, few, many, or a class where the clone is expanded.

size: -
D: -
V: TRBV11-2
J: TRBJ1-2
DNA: TGTGCCAGCAGCTTTGGGGCGGTCTATGGCTACACCTTC
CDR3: CASSFGAVYGYTF

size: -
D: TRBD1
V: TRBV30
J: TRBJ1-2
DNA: TGTGCCTGGAGTGGACAGGGAAACGACAGGGGGCGTCTAAGGAGGGGTGGCTACACCTTC
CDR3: CAWSGQGNDRGRLRRGGYTF

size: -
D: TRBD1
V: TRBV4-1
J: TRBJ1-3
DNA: TGCGCCAGCAGCCAAGAAACCCCCCGCCAGGGGGTTTTTTTCGAGAACACCATATATTTT
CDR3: CASSQETPRQGVFFENTIYF

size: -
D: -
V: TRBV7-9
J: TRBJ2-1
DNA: TGTGCCAGCAGCGACACAGGGTTATACAATGAGCAGTTCTTC
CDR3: CASSDTGLYNEQFF

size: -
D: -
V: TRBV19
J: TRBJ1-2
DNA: TGTGCCAGTAGGAAATTGACAGCTACCTATGGCTACACCTTC
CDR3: CASRKLTATYGYTF

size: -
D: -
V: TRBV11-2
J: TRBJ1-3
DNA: TGTGCCAGCACCGATAGGGGGACAGGAAACACCATATATTTT
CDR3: CASTDRGTGNTIYF

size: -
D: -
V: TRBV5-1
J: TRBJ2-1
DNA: TGCGCCAGCAGCTTGCCAATCAATCCCTACAATGAGCAGTTCTTC
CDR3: CASSLPINPYNEQFF

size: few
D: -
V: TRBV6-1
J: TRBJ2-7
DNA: TGTGCCAGCAGTGAATCAAGATCCAGTAACGGGTACTTC
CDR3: CASSESRSSNGYF

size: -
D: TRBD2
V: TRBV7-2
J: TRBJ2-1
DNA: TGTGCCAGCAGCTTAGATTACCAGCGGGGGAGAGATGAGCAGTTCTTC
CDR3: CASSLDYQRGRDEQFF

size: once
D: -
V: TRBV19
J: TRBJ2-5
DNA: TGTGCCAGTAGTATAGATTTCTGGGAGACCCAGTACTTC
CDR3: CASSIDFWETQYF

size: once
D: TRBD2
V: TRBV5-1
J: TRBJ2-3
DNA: TGCGCCAGCAGCCTGGATCCGCCTAGCGGAAGCACAGATACGCAGTATTTT
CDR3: CASSLDPPSGSTDTQYF

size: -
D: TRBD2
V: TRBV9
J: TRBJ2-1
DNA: TGTGCCAGCAGCGTAGGGGGGGGAACTCCTCTCCCTCACAATGAGCAGTTCTTC
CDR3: CASSVGGGTPLPHNEQFF

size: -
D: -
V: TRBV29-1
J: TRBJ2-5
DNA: TGCAGCGCTGGACGGCTCAGAGATGAGGCCCAGTACTTC
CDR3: CSAGRLRDEAQYF

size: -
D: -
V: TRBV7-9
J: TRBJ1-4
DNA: TGTGCCAGCAGCTCATCGAATGAAAAACTGTTTTTT
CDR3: CASSSSNEKLFF

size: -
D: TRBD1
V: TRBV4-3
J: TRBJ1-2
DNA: TGCGCCAGCAGCCCCTGGGACAGTCCAAACTATGGCTACACCTTC
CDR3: CASSPWDSPNYGYTF

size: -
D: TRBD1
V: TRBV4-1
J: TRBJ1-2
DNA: TGCGCCAGCAGCCAAGCAGGGGGCTATGGCTACACCTTC
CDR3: CASSQAGGYGYTF

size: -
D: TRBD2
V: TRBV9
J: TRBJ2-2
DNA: TGTGCCAGCAGCGTAGCTTGGGGGACTAGCGGGAACACCGGGGAGCTGTTTTTT
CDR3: CASSVAWGTSGNTGELFF

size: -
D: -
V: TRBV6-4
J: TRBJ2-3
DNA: TGTGCCAGCAGTGCAGGGGGCACAGATACGCAGTATTTT
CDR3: CASSAGGTDTQYF

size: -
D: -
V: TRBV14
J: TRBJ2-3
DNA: TGTGCCAGCAGCCAAGTATCCGATACGCAGTATTTT
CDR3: CASSQVSDTQYF

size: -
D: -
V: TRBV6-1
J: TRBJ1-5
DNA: TGTGCCAGCAGTGAAGTCCCCGGTTATAGCAATCAGCCCCAGCATTTT
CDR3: CASSEVPGYSNQPQHF

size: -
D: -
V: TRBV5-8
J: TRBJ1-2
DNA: TGTGCCAGCAGCTTGGAGGGACGGGATCATGGCTACACCTTC
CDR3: CASSLEGRDHGYTF

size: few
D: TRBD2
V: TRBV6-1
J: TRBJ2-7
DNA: TGTGCCAGCAGTGAAGTCGGAGTAGCGGGAGGTTTTACGGAGCAGTACTTC
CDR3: CASSEVGVAGGFTEQYF

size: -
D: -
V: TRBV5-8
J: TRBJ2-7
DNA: TGTGCCAGCAGCTTGGCATACGAGCAGTACTTC
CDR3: CASSLAYEQYF

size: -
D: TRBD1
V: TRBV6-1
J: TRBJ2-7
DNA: TGTGCCAGCAGGACAGGGGGCTCCTACGAGCAGTACTTC
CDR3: CASRTGGSYEQYF

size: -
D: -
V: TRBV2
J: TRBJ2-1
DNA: TGTGCCAGCACGGCGGGCGCCGTCTACAATGAGCAGTTCTTC
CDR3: CASTAGAVYNEQFF

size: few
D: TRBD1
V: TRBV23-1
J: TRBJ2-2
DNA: TGCGCCAGCAGTCAATCCCGGACAGGGGTTATGAACACCGGGGAGCTGTTTTTT
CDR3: CASSQSRTGVMNTGELFF

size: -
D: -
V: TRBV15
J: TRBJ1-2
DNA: TGTGCCACCAGCAGAGATGGGGCCAGGGATGGCTACACCTTC
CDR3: CATSRDGARDGYTF

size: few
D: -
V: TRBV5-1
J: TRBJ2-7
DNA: TGCGCCAGCAGCTTGGCCTTCCCAAACGAGCAGTACTTC
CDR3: CASSLAFPNEQYF

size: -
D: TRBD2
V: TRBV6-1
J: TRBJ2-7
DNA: TGTGCCAGCAGTGGACTAGCGGGAGGGTACTACGAGCAGTACTTC
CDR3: CASSGLAGGYYEQYF

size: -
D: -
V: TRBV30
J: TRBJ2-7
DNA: TGTGCCTGGAGTGCCAAATACGAGCAGTACTTC
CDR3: CAWSAKYEQYF

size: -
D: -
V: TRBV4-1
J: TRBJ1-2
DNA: TGCGCCAGCAGCCATCAGGGTTCTAACTATGGCTACACCTTC
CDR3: CASSHQGSNYGYTF

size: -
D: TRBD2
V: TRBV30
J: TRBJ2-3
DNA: TGTGCCTGGACTAGCGGGGGGGCAGATACGCAGTATTTT
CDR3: CAWTSGGADTQYF

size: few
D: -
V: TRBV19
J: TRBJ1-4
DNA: TGTGCCAGTAACCGACAGGTTAGGGATGAAAAACTGTTTTTT
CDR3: CASNRQVRDEKLFF

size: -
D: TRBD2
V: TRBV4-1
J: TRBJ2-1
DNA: TGCGCCAGCAGCCAAGATCGACCTAGACTAGCGGGGAATCCGGGTGAGCAGTTCTTC
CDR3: CASSQDRPRLAGNPGEQFF

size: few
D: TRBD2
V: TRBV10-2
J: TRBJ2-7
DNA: TGCGCCAGCAGAAGCGGGACTCCCATGGGGGAGCAGTACTTC
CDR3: CASRSGTPMGEQYF

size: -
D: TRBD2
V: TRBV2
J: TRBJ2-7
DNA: TGTGCCAGCAGTGTTTTTATAGCGGGGGGTGGGTTGGGTGGCGAGCAGTACTTC
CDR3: CASSVFIAGGGLGGEQYF

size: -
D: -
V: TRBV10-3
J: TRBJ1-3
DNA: TGTGCCATCACCGCCCGGTCCCTCAGCTCTGGAAACACCATATATTTT
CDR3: CAITARSLSSGNTIYF

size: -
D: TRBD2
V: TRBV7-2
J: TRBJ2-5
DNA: TGTGCCAGCCTACCGACTAGCGGGGCGGAGACCCAGTACTTC
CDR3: CASLPTSGAETQYF

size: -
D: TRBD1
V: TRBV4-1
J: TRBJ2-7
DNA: TGCGCCAGCAGCCAAGGAAGGACAGGGGGCGCCTACGAGCAGTACTTC
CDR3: CASSQGRTGGAYEQYF

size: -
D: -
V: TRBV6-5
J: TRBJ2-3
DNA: TGTGCCAGCATCCGAAGCGGCACAGATACGCAGTATTTT
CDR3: CASIRSGTDTQYF